Ten or more counts support the clone carrying this TCR beta chain. Its antigen is unidentified. This sample was included in a study of T cell repertoires in cytomegalovirus infection. The overall study: Both a matching HLA type and CMV infection were indicated by public TCR beta signatures. General study points: Cumulated frequencies of public TCR beta families served to identify carriers of CMV plus the relevant HLA. HLA-C-restricted CMV-specific TCR beta clonotypes were dominant in the ex vivo response.

TCRdb redid the calling of the reads with MiXCR, one entry per CDR3 protein. Here the sample spans approximately 200,000 distinct CDR3 sequences, roughly 20% being singletons. With 5 bases clipped from V and 9 bases from J, the junction kept 7 bases outside the gene matches. CDR1 SGHVS and CDR2 FQNEAQ come from the germline V gene. This CDR3 has 16 residues. The TCR was taken from a human donor in good health (CMV status not recorded). Some clones in this sample may be carry-over from other donors' samples. V is TRBV7-8 and J is TRBJ2-1; 16 nucleotides agree with TRBD2. The sample comprised CD8+ T cells from PBMCs. CDR3 in DNA: TGTGCCAGCAGCCTAGGGACTAGCGGGGGGGCCGGTGAGCAGTTCTTC. The encoded protein is CASSLGTSGGAGEQFF.